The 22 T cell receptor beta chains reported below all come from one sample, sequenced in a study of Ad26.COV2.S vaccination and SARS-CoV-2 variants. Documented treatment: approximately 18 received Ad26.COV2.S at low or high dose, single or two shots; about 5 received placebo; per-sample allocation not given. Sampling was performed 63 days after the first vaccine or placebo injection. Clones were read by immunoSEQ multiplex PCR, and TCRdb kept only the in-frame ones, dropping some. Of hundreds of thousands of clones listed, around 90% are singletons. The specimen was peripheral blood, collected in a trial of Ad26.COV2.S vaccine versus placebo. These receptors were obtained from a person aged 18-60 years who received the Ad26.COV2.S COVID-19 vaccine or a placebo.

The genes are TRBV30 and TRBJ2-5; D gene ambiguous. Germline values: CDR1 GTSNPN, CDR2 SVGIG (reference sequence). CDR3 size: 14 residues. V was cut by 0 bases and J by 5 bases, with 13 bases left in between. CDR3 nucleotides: TGTGCCTGGAGTGTAGGGCAATCAAGGGAGACCCAGTACTTC. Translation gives CAWSVGQSRETQYF.

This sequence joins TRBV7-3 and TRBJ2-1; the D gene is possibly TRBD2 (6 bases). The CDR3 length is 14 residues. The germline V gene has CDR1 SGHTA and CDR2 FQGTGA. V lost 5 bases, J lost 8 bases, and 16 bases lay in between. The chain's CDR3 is CASSPEPGEYEQFF. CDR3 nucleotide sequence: TGTGCCAGCAGCCCCGAGCCGGGGGAGTATGAGCAGTTCTTC.

The CDR3 nucleotides are TGTGCCAGCAGTTGGAGGGGGAATTCAGATACGCAGTATTTT. Protein product: CASSWRGNSDTQYF. The chain is built from TRBV27 and TRBJ2-3, with D perhaps matching TRBD1 or TRBD2 (6 bases each). With 4 bases removed from V and 4 bases from J, the gap between germline ends came to 12 bases. The CDR3 runs to 14 residues. The germline V gene has CDR1 MNHEY and CDR2 SMNVEV (reference sequence).

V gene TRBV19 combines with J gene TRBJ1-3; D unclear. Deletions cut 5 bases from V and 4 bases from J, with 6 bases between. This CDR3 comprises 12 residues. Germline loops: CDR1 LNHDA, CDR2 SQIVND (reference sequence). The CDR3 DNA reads TGTGCCAGTAGTCGCTCCGGAAACACCATATATTTT. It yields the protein CASSRSGNTIYF.

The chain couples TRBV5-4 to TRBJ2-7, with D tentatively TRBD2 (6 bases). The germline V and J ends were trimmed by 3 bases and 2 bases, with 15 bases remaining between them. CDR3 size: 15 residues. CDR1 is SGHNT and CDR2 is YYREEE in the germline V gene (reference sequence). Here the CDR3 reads CASSWGSGPTYEQYF. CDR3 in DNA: TGTGCCAGCAGCTGGGGTAGCGGACCTACCTACGAGCAGTACTTC.

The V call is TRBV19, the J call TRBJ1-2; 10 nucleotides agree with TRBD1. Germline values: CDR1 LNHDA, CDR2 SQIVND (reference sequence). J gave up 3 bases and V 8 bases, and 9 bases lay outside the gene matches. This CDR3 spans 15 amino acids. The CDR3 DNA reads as TGTGCCAGTTTGGACAGGGGGTCGTCGGACTATGGCTACACCTTC. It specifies CASLDRGSSDYGYTF.

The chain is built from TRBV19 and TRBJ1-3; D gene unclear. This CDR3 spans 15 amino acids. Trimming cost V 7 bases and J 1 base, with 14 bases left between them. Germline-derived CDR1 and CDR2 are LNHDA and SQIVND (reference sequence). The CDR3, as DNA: TGTGCCAGTACCGGCTACGGCGGGTCTGGAAACACCATATATTTT. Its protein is CASTGYGGSGNTIYF.

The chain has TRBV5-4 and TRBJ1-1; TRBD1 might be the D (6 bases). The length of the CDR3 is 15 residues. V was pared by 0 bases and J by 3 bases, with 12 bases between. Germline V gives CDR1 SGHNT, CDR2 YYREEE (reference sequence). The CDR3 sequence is CASSLGGTRDTEAFF. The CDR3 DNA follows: TGTGCCAGCAGCTTGGGCGGGACACGAGACACTGAAGCTTTCTTT.

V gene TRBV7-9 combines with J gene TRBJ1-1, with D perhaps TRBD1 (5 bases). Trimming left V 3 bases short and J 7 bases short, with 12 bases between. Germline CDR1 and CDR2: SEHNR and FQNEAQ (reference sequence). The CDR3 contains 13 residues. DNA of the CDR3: TGTGCCAGCAGCTTCGGGGCCGGAGATGAAGCTTTCTTT. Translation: CASSFGAGDEAFF.

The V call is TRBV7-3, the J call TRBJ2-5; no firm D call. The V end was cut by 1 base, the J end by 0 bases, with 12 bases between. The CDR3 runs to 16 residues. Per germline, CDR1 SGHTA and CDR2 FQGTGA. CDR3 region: CASSLNAAGNQETQYF. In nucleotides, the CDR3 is TGTGCCAGCAGCTTAAACGCGGCAGGCAACCAAGAGACCCAGTACTTC.

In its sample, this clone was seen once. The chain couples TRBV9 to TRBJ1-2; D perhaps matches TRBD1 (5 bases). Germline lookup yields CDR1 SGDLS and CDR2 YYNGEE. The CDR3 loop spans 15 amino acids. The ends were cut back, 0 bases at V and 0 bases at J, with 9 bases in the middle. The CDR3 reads CASSVDSGTNYGYTF. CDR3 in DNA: TGTGCCAGCAGCGTAGATTCAGGGACTAACTATGGCTACACCTTC.

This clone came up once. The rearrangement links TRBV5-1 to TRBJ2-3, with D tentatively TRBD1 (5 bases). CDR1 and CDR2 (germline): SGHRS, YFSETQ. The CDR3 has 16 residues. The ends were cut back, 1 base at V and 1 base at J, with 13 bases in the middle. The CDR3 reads CASSLTTVMGTDTQYF. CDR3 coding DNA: TGCGCCAGCAGCTTGACGACAGTGATGGGCACAGATACGCAGTATTTT. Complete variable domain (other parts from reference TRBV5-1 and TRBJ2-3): KAGVTQTPRYLIKTRGQQVTLSCSPISGHRSVSWYQQTPGQGLQFLFEYFSETQRNKGNFPGRFSGRQFSNSRSEMNVSTLELGDSALYLCASSLTTVMGTDTQYFGPGTRLTVL.

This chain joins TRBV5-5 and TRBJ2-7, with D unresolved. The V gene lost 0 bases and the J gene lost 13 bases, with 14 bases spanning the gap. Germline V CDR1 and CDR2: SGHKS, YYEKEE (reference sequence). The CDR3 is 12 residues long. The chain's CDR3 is CASSLDGPRLYF. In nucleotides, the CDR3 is TGTGCCAGCAGCTTGGACGGGCCGAGACTCTACTTC.

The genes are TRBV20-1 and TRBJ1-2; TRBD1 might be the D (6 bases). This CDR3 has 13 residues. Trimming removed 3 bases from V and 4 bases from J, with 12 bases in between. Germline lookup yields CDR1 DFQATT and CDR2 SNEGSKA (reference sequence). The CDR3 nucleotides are TGCAGTGCTAGTGTACAGGGAGGCTATGGCTACACCTTC. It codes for CSASVQGGYGYTF.

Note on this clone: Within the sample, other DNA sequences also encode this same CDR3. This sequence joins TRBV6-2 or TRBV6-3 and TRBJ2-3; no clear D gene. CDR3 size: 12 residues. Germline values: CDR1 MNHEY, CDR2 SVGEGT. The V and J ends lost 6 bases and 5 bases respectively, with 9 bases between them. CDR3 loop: CASSPTEDTQYF. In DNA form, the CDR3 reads TGTGCCAGCAGCCCAACTGAAGATACGCAGTATTTT.

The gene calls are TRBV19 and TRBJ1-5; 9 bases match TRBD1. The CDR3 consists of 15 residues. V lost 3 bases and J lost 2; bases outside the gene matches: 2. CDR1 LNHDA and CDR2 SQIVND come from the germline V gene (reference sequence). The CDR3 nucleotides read TGTGCCAGTAGTATGGGACAGGGACGCAATCAGCCCCAGCATTTT. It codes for CASSMGQGRNQPQHF.

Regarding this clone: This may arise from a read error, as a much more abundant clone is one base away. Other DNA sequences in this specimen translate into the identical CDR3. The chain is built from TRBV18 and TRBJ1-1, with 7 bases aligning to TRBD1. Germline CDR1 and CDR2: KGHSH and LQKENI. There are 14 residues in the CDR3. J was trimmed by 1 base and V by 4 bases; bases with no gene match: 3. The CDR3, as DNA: TGTGCCAGCTCACGAGGACAGGAGAACACTGAAGCTTTCTTT. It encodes CASSRGQENTEAFF.

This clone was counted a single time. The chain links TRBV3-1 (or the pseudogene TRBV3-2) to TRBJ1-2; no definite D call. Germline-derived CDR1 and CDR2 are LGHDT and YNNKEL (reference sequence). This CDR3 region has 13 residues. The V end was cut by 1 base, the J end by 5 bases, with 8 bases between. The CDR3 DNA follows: TGTGCCAGCAGCCAAGGAGCGGCTTATGGCTACACCTTC. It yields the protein CASSQGAAYGYTF.

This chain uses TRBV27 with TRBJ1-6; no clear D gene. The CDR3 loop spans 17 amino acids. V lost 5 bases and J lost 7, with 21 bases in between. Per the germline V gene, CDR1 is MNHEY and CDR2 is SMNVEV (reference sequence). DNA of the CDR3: TGTGCCAGCAGTCCACGTGCCAACTCCCTACTCAATTCACCCCTCCACTTT. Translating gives CASSPRANSLLNSPLHF.

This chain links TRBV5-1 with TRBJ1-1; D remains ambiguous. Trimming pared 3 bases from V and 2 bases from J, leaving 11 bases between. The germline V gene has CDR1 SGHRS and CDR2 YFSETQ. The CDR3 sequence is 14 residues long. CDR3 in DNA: TGCGCCAGCAGCTATTTAAAGGCCAACACTGAAGCTTTCTTT. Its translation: CASSYLKANTEAFF. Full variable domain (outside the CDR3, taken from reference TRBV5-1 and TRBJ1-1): KAGVTQTPRYLIKTRGQQVTLSCSPISGHRSVSWYQQTPGQGLQFLFEYFSETQRNKGNFPGRFSGRQFSNSRSEMNVSTLELGDSALYLCASSYLKANTEAFFGQGTRLTVV.

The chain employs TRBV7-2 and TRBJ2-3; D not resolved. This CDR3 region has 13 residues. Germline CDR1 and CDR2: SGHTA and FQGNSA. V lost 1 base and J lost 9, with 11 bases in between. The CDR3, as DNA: TGTGCCAGCAGCTTAGGTGAGAGCGCGACGCAGTATTTT. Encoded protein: CASSLGESATQYF.

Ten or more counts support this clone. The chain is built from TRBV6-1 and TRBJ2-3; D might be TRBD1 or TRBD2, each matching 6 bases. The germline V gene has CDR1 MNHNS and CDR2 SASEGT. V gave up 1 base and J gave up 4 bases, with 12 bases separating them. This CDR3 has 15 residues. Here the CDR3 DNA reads TGTGCCAGCAGTGAAGACGAGGGGGGAGCAGATACGCAGTATTTT. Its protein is CASSEDEGGADTQYF.